The clone carrying this T cell receptor (beta chain) was observed many times. Its antigen is currently unknown. The record originates from a study of CD8 T cells in ankylosing spondylitis. The study, taken as a whole, reports: As for the disease-linked clones, they showed a CD8+ phenotype and occurred at relatively low frequencies in peripheral blood.

In making TCR beta libraries, quantitative 5'-RACE with molecular barcodes was used. In TCRdb, the 5' RACE reads were re-called with MiXCR into one record per CDR3 protein. The sample lists some 200,000 distinct CDR3 sequences, about 18% seen once, with more than 3.5% in the top ten. Germline V CDR1 and CDR2: MDHEN, SYDVKM. There are 12 residues in the CDR3. Trimming left V 4 bases short and J 6 bases short, with 7 bases between. The sequence derives from a male donor aged 5 to 29 with ankylosing spondylitis or in good health (not recorded which). The genes are TRBV28 and TRBJ2-1, with D perhaps assigned TRBD1 or TRBD2 (5 bases each). The sequenced sample was blood, either unsorted or a sorted T cell fraction (not recorded which). The CDR3 DNA reads TGTGCCAGCAGTTGGGGGATCAATGAGCAGTTCTTC. Its translation is CASSWGINEQFF.